These 21 T cell receptor beta chains share one sample of origin, sequenced in a study of siplizumab effects on memory and regulatory T cells. Clones were read by immunoSEQ multiplex PCR, and TCRdb kept only the in-frame ones, dropping some. The profile shows over 60,000 clones, about 90% of them singletons. The specimen sequenced was CD8+ T cells sorted from blood. Receptor source: a human donor in good health.

The chain employs TRBV6-6 and TRBJ2-1; 11 bases are a match to TRBD2. The junction had 7 bases not matched to a gene; V was cut back by 4 bases and J by 8 bases. The CDR3 contains 15 residues. The germline gives CDR1 MNHNY, CDR2 SVGAGI (reference sequence). CDR3 region: CASSFLAGGVDEQFF. The CDR3 DNA reads as TGTGCCAGCAGTTTCCTAGCGGGAGGAGTAGATGAGCAGTTCTTC.

This clone was recorded many times. The J gene is TRBJ2-1, the V gene TRBV15; TRBD2 agrees at 10 bases. The CDR3 has 14 amino acids. With 6 bases clipped from V and 5 bases from J, the junction kept 4 bases outside the gene matches. The V gene's germline CDR1 is LNHNV and CDR2 YYDKDF (reference sequence). The CDR3: CATRGTSANNEQFF. The CDR3 DNA is TGTGCCACCAGAGGGACTAGCGCAAACAATGAGCAGTTCTTC. Full variable domain (remainder filled in from reference TRBV15 and TRBJ2-1): DAMVIQNPRYQVTQFGKPVTLSCSQTLNHNVMYWYQQKSSQAPKLLFHYYDKDFNNEADTPDNFQSRRPNTSFCFLDIRSPGLGDTAMYLCATRGTSANNEQFFGPGTRLTVL.

The chain uses TRBV15 and TRBJ1-2; D uncertain. Between the trimmed V and J ends, which lost 0 bases and 4 bases, there was a span of 12 bases. The CDR3 covers 15 residues. Germline CDR1 LNHNV, CDR2 YYDKDF (reference sequence). The CDR3 DNA sequence: TGTGCCACCAGCAGAGACAGGAGTAACAGCTATGGCTACACCTTC. Amino acids: CATSRDRSNSYGYTF.

The chain employs TRBV7-9 and TRBJ2-7; 10 positions match TRBD1. V dropped 4 bases and J dropped 7; count of bases not matched to a gene: 10. CDR3 length: 15 residues. CDR1 is SEHNR and CDR2 is FQNEAQ in the germline V gene (reference sequence). CDR3 amino acids: CASSSPGTGVREQYF. The CDR3 bases are TGTGCCAGCAGCTCTCCCGGGACAGGGGTGAGGGAGCAGTACTTC.

The rearrangement joins TRBV12-5 to TRBJ2-2; no clear D. V dropped 5 bases and J dropped 5 bases, with 9 bases sitting between them. The CDR3 contains 13 residues. Germline CDR1 is LGHNT and CDR2 is FRNRAP. CDR3 loop: CASGLPSTGELFF. The CDR3, as DNA: TGTGCTAGTGGTCTCCCGTCGACCGGGGAGCTGTTTTTT.

This clone was observed once. This chain links TRBV5-5 with TRBJ1-1; a weak D match, TRBD1 (6 bases). The CDR3 is made up of 13 amino acids. Germline assignment: CDR1 SGHKS and CDR2 YYEKEE (reference sequence). V was shortened by 4 bases and J by 6 bases, with 13 bases between the two germline ends. CDR3 DNA sequence: TGTGCCAGCAGCCCACTCACAGGGTCTGAAGCTTTCTTT. Translated, it gives CASSPLTGSEAFF. Combining the CDR3 with reference TRBV5-5 and TRBJ1-1 gives the whole variable domain DAGVTQSPTHLIKTRGQQVTLRCSPISGHKSVSWYQQVLGQGPQFIFQYYEKEERGRGNFPDRFSARQFPNYSSELNVNALLLGDSALYLCASSPLTGSEAFFGQGTRLTVV.

This clone was counted once. V and J are TRBV11-2 and TRBJ2-5; D is perhaps TRBD2 (6 bases). Trimming left V 3 bases short and J 7 bases short, with 18 bases between. From germline, CDR1 is SGHAT and CDR2 FQNNGV. The CDR3 runs 15 residues. This CDR3 is CASSLPLTGVGTQYF. The CDR3 nucleotides read TGTGCCAGCAGCTTGCCTTTGACGGGGGTGGGGACCCAGTACTTC. The whole variable domain, filled in from reference TRBV11-2 and TRBJ2-5, reads EAGVAQSPRYKIIEKRQSVAFWCNPISGHATLYWYQQILGQGPKLLIQFQNNGVVDDSQLPKDRFSAERLKGVDSTLKIQPAKLEDSAVYLCASSLPLTGVGTQYFGPGTRLLVL.

CDR3 in amino acids: CATKDREIDNEQFF. CDR3 sequence (DNA): TGTGCCACCAAGGACAGGGAGATCGACAATGAGCAGTTCTTC. This chain joins TRBV15 and TRBJ2-1; 8 bases align to TRBD1. This CDR3 contains 14 residues. V was clipped by 7 bases and J by 5 bases; unmatched bases: 7. CDR1 and CDR2 from the germline V gene are LNHNV and YYDKDF (reference sequence). The full variable domain, with the rest looked up from reference TRBV15 and TRBJ2-1, is DAMVIQNPRYQVTQFGKPVTLSCSQTLNHNVMYWYQQKSSQAPKLLFHYYDKDFNNEADTPDNFQSRRPNTSFCFLDIRSPGLGDTAMYLCATKDREIDNEQFFGPGTRLTVL.

About this clone: Other DNA variants within this sample encode the same CDR3. This chain joins TRBV5-4 and TRBJ2-1, with D perhaps TRBD2 (5 bases). With 4 bases removed from V and 1 base from J, the gap between germline ends came to 6 bases. This CDR3 contains 13 residues. CDR1 is SGHNT and CDR2 is YYREEE in the germline V gene (reference sequence). The CDR3 spells CASSLASYNEQFF. As DNA, the CDR3 is TGTGCCAGCAGCCTAGCTTCCTACAATGAGCAGTTCTTC.

The genes are TRBV19 and TRBJ2-1, with 8 bases matching TRBD1. Trimming took 3 bases from V and 10 from J; bases not matched to a gene: 5. Per the germline V gene, CDR1 is LNHDA and CDR2 is SQIVND (reference sequence). The CDR3 runs 13 residues. The CDR3 reads CASSMGQAGEQFF. In DNA, the CDR3 is TGTGCCAGTAGTATGGGACAGGCTGGGGAGCAGTTCTTC.

The CDR3 loop reads CASSQGQANNEQFF. DNA for the CDR3: TGCGCCAGCAGCCAGGGACAGGCAAACAATGAGCAGTTCTTC. The chain carries TRBV5-1 and TRBJ2-1; 8 nucleotides line up with TRBD1. Germline CDR1 reads SGHRS; CDR2 reads YFSETQ. CDR3 length equals 14 residues. Losses at the gene ends were 4 bases for V and 5 bases for J; bases not matched to a gene: 5.

The chain links TRBV7-9 to TRBJ2-3; maybe TRBD1 (5 bases). The ends were cut back, 1 base at V and 3 bases at J, with 8 bases in the middle. The germline V gene has CDR1 SEHNR and CDR2 FQNEAQ (reference sequence). The CDR3 spans 14 residues. CDR3 in amino acids: CASSLGQGTDTQYF. As DNA, the CDR3 is TGTGCCAGCAGCTTAGGTCAGGGAACAGATACGCAGTATTTT.

This rearrangement joins TRBV5-6 to TRBJ2-2, with 9 bases aligning to TRBD1. J lost 4 bases, V lost 2 bases, and 6 bases had no gene match. Looked up from germline, CDR1 is SGHDT and CDR2 is YYEEEE. The CDR3 has 16 amino acids. Here the CDR3 reads CASSFRQGVTTGELFF. CDR3 nucleotide sequence: TGTGCCAGCAGCTTCCGACAGGGGGTGACCACCGGGGAGCTGTTTTTT. The entire variable domain, with the rest obtained from reference TRBV5-6 and TRBJ2-2, is as follows: DAGVTQSPTHLIKTRGQQVTLRCSPKSGHDTVSWYQQALGQGPQFIFQYYEEEERQRGNFPDRFSGHQFPNYSSELNVNALLLGDSALYLCASSFRQGVTTGELFFGEGSRLTVL.

The chain couples TRBV5-4 to TRBJ2-3; possible D gene TRBD2, 5 bases. The CDR3 consists of 12 residues. Trimming took 0 bases from V and 10 from J, leaving 9 bases between them. Germline loops: CDR1 SGHNT, CDR2 YYREEE (reference sequence). In DNA form, the CDR3 reads TGTGCCAGCAGCTTGGGGGCTAGCCCGCAGTATTTT. This translates into CASSLGASPQYF.

V gene TRBV5-1 combines with J gene TRBJ2-7; TRBD2 matches 9 bases. CDR1 and CDR2 (germline): SGHRS, YFSETQ. V was pared by 2 bases and J by 4 bases, with 1 base of the junction left unmatched. CDR3 length: 13 amino acids. CDR3 sequence (DNA): TGCGCCAGCAGCTTTACTAGCGGGTACGAGCAGTACTTC. Amino acid sequence: CASSFTSGYEQYF.

The gene calls are TRBV6-1 and TRBJ2-7; no reliable D call. CDR1 MNHNS and CDR2 SASEGT come from the germline V gene. Between the trimmed V and J ends, which lost 0 bases and 0 bases, there was a span of 9 bases. This CDR3 has 15 amino acids. The CDR3 region is CASSEAEWSSYEQYF. DNA for the CDR3: TGTGCCAGCAGTGAAGCAGAGTGGAGCTCCTACGAGCAGTACTTC.

The count of this clone is one. The chain uses TRBV5-6 and TRBJ1-4; D remains ambiguous. Germline CDR1 is SGHDT and CDR2 is YYEEEE. The V end lost 4 bases, the J end lost 7 bases, and 23 bases lay between the germline ends. This CDR3 region has 17 residues. The CDR3 reads CASSPPPFSTRGEKLFF. The CDR3 region has the DNA TGTGCCAGCAGCCCACCCCCCTTTTCGACCCGTGGTGAAAAACTGTTTTTT. Together with reference TRBV5-6 and TRBJ1-4, the CDR3 gives the full variable domain: DAGVTQSPTHLIKTRGQQVTLRCSPKSGHDTVSWYQQALGQGPQFIFQYYEEEERQRGNFPDRFSGHQFPNYSSELNVNALLLGDSALYLCASSPPPFSTRGEKLFFGSGTQLSVL.

The rearrangement uses TRBV19 and TRBJ2-2; 10 positions agree with TRBD2. Trimming at V came to 6 bases and at J to 5 bases, leaving 0 bases not matched to a gene. The CDR3 is 13 amino acids. The V gene's germline CDR1 is LNHDA and CDR2 SQIVND (reference sequence). The chain's CDR3 is CASRTSGTGELFF. The CDR3 DNA reads TGTGCCAGTAGGACTAGCGGGACCGGGGAGCTGTTTTTT.

The V gene is TRBV19, the J gene TRBJ2-1; D not certain. V was cut by 3 bases and J by 4 bases, with 10 bases left in between. The CDR3 length is 14 residues. Germline V gene sequence: CDR1 LNHDA, CDR2 SQIVND (reference sequence). The DNA for the CDR3 is TGTGCCAGTAGTATTTCTGGGCTTTACAATGAGCAGTTCTTC. Amino acids: CASSISGLYNEQFF.

This rearrangement joins TRBV7-9 to TRBJ1-1, with a tentative D call TRBD1 (5 bases). The CDR3 sequence is 13 residues long. V was shortened by 5 bases and J by 6 bases, with 13 bases between the two germline ends. CDR1 and CDR2 from the germline V gene are SEHNR and FQNEAQ (reference sequence). The CDR3 protein is CASSPPVGAEAFF. The CDR3 region has the DNA TGTGCCAGCAGCCCTCCGGTGGGGGCTGAAGCTTTCTTT.

The chain uses TRBV2 and TRBJ2-2; D call uncertain. The V gene lost 3 bases and the J gene lost 7 bases, with 3 bases spanning the gap. The CDR3 length is 11 residues. The germline gives CDR1 SNHLY, CDR2 FYNNEI. Here the CDR3 DNA reads TGTGCCAGCAGTGACGTCGGGGAGCTGTTTTTT. Its protein product is CASSDVGELFF.